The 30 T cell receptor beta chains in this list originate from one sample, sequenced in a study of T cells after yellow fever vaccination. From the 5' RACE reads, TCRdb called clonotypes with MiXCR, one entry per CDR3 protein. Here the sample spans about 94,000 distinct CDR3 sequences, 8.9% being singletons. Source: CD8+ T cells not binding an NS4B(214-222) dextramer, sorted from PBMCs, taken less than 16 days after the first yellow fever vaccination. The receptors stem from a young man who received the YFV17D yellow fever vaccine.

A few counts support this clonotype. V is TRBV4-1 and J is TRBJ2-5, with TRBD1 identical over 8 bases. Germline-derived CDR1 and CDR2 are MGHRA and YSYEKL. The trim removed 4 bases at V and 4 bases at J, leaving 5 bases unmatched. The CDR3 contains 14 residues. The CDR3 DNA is TGCGCCAGCAGCCTCTCGGGACAGGCAGAGACCCAGTACTTC. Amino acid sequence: CASSLSGQAETQYF.

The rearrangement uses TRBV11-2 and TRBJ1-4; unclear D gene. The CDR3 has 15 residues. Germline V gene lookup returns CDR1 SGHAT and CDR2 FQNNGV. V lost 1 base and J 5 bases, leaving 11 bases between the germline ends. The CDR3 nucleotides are TGTGCCAGCAGCTTAGCGGGTACAGAGAATGAAAAACTGTTTTTT. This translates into CASSLAGTENEKLFF. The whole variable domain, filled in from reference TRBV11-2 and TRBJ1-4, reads EAGVAQSPRYKIIEKRQSVAFWCNPISGHATLYWYQQILGQGPKLLIQFQNNGVVDDSQLPKDRFSAERLKGVDSTLKIQPAKLEDSAVYLCASSLAGTENEKLFFGSGTQLSVL.

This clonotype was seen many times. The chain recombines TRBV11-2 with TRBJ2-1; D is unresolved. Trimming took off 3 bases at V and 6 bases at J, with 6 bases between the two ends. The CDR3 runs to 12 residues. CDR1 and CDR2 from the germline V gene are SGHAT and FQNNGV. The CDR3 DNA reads TGTGCCAGCAGCTTCGGGTTCAATGAGCAGTTCTTC. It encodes CASSFGFNEQFF.

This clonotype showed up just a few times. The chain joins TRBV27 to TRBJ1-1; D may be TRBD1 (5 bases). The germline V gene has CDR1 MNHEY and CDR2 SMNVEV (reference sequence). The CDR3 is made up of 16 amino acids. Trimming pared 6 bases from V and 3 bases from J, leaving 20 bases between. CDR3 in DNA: TGTGCCAGCAGGGGGGGGGTGAGGTACGGAGACACTGAAGCTTTCTTT. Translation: CASRGGVRYGDTEAFF.

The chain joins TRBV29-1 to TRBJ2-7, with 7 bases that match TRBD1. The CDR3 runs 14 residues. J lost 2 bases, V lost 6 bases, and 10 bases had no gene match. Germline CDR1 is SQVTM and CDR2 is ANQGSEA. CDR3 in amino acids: CSVLVGQEPYEQYF. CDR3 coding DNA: TGCAGCGTGCTCGTTGGACAGGAGCCCTACGAGCAGTACTTC.

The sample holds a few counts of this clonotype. The CDR3 bases are TGCGCCAGCAGCCAAGTGGGACAGGGGAACTCACCCCTCCACTTT. Translation gives CASSQVGQGNSPLHF. The V gene is TRBV4-1, the J gene TRBJ1-6; TRBD1 matches 10 bases. J was trimmed by 10 bases and V by 1 base; bases with no gene match: 4. CDR3 length: 15 amino acids. Germline V gene lookup returns CDR1 MGHRA and CDR2 YSYEKL.

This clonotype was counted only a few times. CDR3 residues: CASSAISGGAYQETQYF. As DNA, the CDR3 is TGTGCCAGCAGCGCTATTAGCGGGGGGGCCTACCAAGAGACCCAGTACTTC. This sequence joins TRBV7-6 and TRBJ2-5, with TRBD2 matching 11 bases. The V gene end was trimmed by 5 bases and the J gene end by 0 bases; junction bases not matched to a gene: 8. This CDR3 has 17 amino acids. Germline assignment: CDR1 SGHVS and CDR2 FNYEAQ.

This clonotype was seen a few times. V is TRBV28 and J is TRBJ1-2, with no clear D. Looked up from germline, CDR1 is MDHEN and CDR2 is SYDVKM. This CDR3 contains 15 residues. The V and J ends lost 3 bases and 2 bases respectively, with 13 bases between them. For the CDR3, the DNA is TGTGCCAGCAGTTTCCTTAAGGCAGAAAACTATGGCTACACCTTC. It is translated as CASSFLKAENYGYTF.

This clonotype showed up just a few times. CDR3 bases: TGTGCCAGCACACGGACAGGGGAGACGAACACTGAAGCTTTCTTT. The encoded protein is CASTRTGETNTEAFF. The gene calls are TRBV25-1 and TRBJ1-1, with 9 positions matching TRBD1. The CDR3 covers 15 residues. With 7 bases clipped from V and 1 base from J, the junction kept 7 bases outside the gene matches. CDR1 and CDR2 from the germline V gene are MGHDK and SYGVNS.

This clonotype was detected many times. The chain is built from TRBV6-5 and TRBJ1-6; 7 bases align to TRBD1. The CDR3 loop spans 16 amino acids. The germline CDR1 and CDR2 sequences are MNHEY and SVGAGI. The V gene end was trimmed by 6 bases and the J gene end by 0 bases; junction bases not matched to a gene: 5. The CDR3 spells CASSPGQSSYNSPLHF. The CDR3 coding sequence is TGTGCCAGCAGCCCGGGACAGAGCTCCTATAATTCACCCCTCCACTTT.

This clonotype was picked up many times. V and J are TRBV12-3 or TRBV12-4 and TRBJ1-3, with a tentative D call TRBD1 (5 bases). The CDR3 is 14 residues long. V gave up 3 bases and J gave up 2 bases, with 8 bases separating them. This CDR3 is CASSFGGTGNTIYF. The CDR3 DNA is TGTGCCAGCAGTTTTGGGGGTACTGGAAACACCATATATTTT.

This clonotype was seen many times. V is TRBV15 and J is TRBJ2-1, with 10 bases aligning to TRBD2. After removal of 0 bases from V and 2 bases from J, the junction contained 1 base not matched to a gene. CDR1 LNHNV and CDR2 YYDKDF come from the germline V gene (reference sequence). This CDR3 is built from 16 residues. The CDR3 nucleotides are TGTGCCACCAGCAGAGAGAGCGGGGGGGCCTACAATGAGCAGTTCTTC. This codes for CATSRESGGAYNEQFF.

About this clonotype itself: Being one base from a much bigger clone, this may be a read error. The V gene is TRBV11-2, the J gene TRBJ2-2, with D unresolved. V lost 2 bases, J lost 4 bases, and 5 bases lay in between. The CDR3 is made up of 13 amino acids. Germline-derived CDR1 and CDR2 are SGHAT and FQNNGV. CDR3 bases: TGTGCCAGCAGCTTAAGGGTCACCGGGGAGCTGTTTTTT. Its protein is CASSLRVTGELFF.

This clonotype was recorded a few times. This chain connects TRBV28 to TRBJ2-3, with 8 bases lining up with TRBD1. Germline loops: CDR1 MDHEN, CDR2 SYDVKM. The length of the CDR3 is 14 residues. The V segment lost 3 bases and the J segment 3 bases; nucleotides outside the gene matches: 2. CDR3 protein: CASSLRQGTDTQYF. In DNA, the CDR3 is TGTGCCAGCAGTTTGAGACAGGGGACAGATACGCAGTATTTT. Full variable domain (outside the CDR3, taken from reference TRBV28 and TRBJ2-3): DVKVTQSSRYLVKRTGEKVFLECVQDMDHENMFWYRQDPGLGLRLIYFSYDVKMKEKGDIPEGYSVSREKKERFSLILESASTNQTSMYLCASSLRQGTDTQYFGPGTRLTVL.

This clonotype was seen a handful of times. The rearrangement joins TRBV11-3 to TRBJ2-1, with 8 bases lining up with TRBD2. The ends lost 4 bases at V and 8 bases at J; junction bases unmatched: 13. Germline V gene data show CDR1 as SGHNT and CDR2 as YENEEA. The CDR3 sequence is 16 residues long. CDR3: CASSSGLAGSGYEQFF. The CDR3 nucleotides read TGTGCCAGCAGCTCTGGACTAGCAGGGTCGGGATATGAGCAGTTCTTC. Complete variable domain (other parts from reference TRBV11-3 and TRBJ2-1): EAGVVQSPRYKIIEKKQPVAFWCNPISGHNTLYWYLQNLGQGPELLIRYENEEAVDDSQLPKDRFSAERLKGVDSTLKIQPAELGDSAVYLCASSSGLAGSGYEQFFGPGTRLTVL.

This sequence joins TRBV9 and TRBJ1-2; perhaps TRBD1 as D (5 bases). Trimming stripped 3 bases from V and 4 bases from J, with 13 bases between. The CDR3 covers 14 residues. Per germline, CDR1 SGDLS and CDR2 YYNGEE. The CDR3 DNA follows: TGTGCCAGCAGCGGGACAACTTCAACCTATGGCTACACCTTC. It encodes CASSGTTSTYGYTF.

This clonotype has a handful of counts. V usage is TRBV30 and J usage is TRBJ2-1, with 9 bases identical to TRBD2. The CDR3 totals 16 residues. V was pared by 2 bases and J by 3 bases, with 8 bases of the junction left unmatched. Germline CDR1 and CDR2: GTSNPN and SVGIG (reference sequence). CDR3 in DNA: TGTGCCTGGAGTTTGAGCGGGGGGCCTTTCTACAATGAGCAGTTCTTC. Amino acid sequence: CAWSLSGGPFYNEQFF.

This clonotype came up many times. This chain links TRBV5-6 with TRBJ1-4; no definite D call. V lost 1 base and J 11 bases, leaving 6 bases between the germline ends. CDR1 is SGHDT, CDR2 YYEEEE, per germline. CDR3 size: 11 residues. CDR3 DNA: TGTGCCAGCAGCTTGTCCAACAAACTGTTTTTT. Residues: CASSLSNKLFF.

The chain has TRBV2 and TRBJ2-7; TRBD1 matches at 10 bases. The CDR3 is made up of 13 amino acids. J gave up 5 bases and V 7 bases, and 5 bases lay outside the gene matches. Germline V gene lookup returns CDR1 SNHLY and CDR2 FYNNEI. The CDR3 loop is CASTSDRGHEQYF. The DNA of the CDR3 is TGTGCCAGCACCAGTGACAGGGGGCACGAGCAGTACTTC.

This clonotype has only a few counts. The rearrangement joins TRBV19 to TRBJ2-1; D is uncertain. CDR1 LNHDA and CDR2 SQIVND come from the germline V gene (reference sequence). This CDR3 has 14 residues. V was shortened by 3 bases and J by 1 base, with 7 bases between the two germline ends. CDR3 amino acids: CASSIVLSYNEQFF. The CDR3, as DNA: TGTGCCAGTAGTATCGTATTGTCCTACAATGAGCAGTTCTTC.

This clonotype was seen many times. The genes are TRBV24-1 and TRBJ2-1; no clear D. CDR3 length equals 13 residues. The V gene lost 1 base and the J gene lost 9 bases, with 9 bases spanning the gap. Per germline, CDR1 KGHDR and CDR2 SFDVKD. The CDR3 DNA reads TGTGCCACCAGTGATTTCGGAGACGGTGAGCAGTTCTTC. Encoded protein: CATSDFGDGEQFF.

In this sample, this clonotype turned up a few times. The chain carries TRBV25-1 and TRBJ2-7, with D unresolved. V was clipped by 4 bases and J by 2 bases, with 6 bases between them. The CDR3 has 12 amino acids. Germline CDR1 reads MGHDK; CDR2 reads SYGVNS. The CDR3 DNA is TGTGCCAGCAGTGGACCAACCTACGAGCAGTACTTC. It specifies CASSGPTYEQYF.

The CDR3 nucleotides read TGTGCCAGCAGCTTAGGGTTCCACCCCTACGAGCAGTACTTC. Translated: CASSLGFHPYEQYF. This chain uses TRBV7-9 with TRBJ2-7; D not certain. Germline-derived CDR1 and CDR2 are SEHNR and FQNEAQ (reference sequence). V dropped 1 base and J dropped 2 bases, with 9 bases sitting between them. The CDR3 sequence is 14 residues long.

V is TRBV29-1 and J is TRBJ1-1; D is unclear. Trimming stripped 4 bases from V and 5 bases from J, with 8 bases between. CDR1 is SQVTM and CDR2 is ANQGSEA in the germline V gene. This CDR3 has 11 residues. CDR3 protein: CSVVWGTEAFF. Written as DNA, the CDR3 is TGCAGCGTTGTTTGGGGAACTGAAGCTTTCTTT.

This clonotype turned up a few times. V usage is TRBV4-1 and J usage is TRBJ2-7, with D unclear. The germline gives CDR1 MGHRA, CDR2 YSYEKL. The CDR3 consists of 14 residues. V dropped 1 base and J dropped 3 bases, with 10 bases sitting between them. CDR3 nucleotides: TGCGCCAGCAGCCAAGTAGGCCCAAACTACGAGCAGTACTTC. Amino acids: CASSQVGPNYEQYF.

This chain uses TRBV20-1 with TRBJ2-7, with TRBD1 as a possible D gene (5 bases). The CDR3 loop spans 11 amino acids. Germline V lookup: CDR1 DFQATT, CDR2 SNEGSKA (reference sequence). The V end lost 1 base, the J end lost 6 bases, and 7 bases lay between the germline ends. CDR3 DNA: TGCAGTGCTAGAGGGGGCCCCGAGCAGTACTTC. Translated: CSARGGPEQYF.

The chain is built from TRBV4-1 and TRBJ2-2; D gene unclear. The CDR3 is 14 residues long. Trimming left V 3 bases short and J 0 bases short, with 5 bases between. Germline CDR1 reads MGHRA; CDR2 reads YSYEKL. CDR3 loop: CASSQIPNTGELFF. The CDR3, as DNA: TGCGCCAGCAGCCAGATTCCGAACACCGGGGAGCTGTTTTTT.

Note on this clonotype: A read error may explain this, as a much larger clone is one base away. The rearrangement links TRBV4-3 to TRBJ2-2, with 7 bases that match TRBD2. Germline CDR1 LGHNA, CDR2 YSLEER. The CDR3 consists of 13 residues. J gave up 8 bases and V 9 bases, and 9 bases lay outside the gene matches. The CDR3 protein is CASRSGALGELFF. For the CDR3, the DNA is TGCGCCAGTCGCAGCGGGGCATTAGGGGAGCTGTTTTTT.

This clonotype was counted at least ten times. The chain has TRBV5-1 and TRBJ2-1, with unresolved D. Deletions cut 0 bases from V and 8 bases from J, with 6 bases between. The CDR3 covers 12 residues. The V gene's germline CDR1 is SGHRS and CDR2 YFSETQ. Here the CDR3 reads CASSLGPYEQFF. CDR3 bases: TGCGCCAGCAGCTTGGGCCCCTATGAGCAGTTCTTC.

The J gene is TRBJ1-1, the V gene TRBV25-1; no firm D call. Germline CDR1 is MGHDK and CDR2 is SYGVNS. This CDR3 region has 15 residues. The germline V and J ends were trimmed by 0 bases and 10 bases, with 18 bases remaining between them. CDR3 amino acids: CASSEYIQQSRGAFF. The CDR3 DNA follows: TGTGCCAGCAGTGAATATATTCAGCAGAGCCGCGGAGCTTTCTTT.